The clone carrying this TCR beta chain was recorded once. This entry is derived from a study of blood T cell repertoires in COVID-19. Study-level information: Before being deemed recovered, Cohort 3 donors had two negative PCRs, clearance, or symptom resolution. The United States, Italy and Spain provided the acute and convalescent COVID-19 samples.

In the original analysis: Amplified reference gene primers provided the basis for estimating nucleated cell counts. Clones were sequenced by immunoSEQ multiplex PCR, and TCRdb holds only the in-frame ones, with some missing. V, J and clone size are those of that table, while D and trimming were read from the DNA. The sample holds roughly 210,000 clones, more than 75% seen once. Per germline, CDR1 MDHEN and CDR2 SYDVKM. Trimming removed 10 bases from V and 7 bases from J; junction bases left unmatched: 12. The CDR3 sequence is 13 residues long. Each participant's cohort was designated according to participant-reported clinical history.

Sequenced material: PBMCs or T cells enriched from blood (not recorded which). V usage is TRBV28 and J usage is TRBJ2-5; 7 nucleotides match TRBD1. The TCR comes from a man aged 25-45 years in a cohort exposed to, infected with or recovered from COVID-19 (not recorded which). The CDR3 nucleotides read TGTGCCACTATTCATAGGGGGCGAGGGACCCAGTACTTC. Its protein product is CATIHRGRGTQYF.